Sequencing of this TCR beta chain was carried out in a study of cytomegalovirus exposure and HLA in healthy donors. PCR involved 60 Vbeta and 13 Jbeta primers. Clones were read by immunoSEQ multiplex PCR, and TCRdb kept only the in-frame ones, dropping some. The profile covers about 160,000 clones, with 84% appearing a single time and 6.4% taken by the ten largest. V lost 5 bases, J lost 0 bases, and 3 bases stayed unmatched. The CDR3 is made up of 15 amino acids. Germline V lookup: CDR1 LNHDA, CDR2 SQIVND (reference sequence). A note on this clone: Its specificity is not known.

The study's findings and limits: The study dropped some indistinguishable V segments, TRBV6-2 and TRBV6-3 among them. While the bulk of TCR sequences proved rare, some public TCRs turned up in many donors.

V is TRBV19 and J is TRBJ2-1; 8 positions agree with TRBD2. This receptor was obtained from a man between 50 and 59 years old in good health and CMV-seropositive. The sequenced sample consisted of PBMCs. CDR3 amino acids: CASSASGSSYNEQFF. DNA of the CDR3: TGTGCCAGTAGTGCGAGCGGGAGCTCCTACAATGAGCAGTTCTTC.